This T cell receptor (beta chain) was recorded in a study of cytomegalovirus exposure and HLA in healthy donors. PCR employed 60 Vbeta and 13 Jbeta primers. The assay was immunoSEQ multiplex PCR, and TCRdb's table has in-frame clones only and misses some. The sample lists about 170,000 clones; around 76% were seen once. With respect to this clone: A junction end diverges from the germline sequence, so it may reflect a read error.

The TCR sequence derives from a girl between 5 and 17 years old in good health and CMV-seropositive. The sample consisted of PBMCs.

For the CDR3, the DNA is TGTGCTAGCAGCTTAGTAGGAGGGGAGACCCAGTACTTC. Its protein is CASSLVGGETQYF. This chain connects TRBV7-7 to TRBJ2-5; perhaps TRBD2 as D (6 bases). There are 13 residues in the CDR3. CDR1 is SSHAT, CDR2 FNYEAQ, per germline (reference sequence).